Below, one TCR beta chain is given with its context. The sample belongs to a study of T cell responses to AZD1222 COVID-19 vaccine. Only in-frame clones appear in the TCRdb table, and some are missing; sequencing was by immunoSEQ multiplex PCR. There are some 180,000 clones in the sample; roughly 92% occur only once, and 8% to 13% lies in the top ten. V gave up 3 bases and J gave up 8 bases, with 16 bases separating them. This CDR3 is 14 amino acids long. Germline CDR1 MGHRA, CDR2 YSYEKL. The clonotype was recovered from an adult in good health. The rearrangement joins TRBV4-1 to TRBJ1-2; D may be TRBD1 (5 bases). The sequenced sample was peripheral blood, obtained on day 0 of AZD1222 vaccination. The CDR3 sequence: CASSQVGTSRGYTF. The CDR3 DNA reads as TGCGCCAGCAGCCAGGTAGGGACCTCCCGCGGCTACACCTTC.